A selection of T cell receptor beta chains follows, all from one sample in a study of cytomegalovirus exposure and HLA in healthy donors. Method: immunoSEQ multiplex PCR; TCRdb's copy keeps in-frame clones and lacks some. The sample shows 150,000 to 200,000 clones, approximately 83% of them seen only once. The sample taken for sequencing was PBMCs. The receptor source for this set is a young man in good health and CMV-seropositive. Both conserved end residues are part of each CDR3. A D gene is named only where the DNA matches it firmly.

v_call	cdr3_length	d_call	cdr3_aa
TRBV9	14	TRBD1	CASGVGTGSYEQYF
TRBV5-8	17	TRBD2	CASSGLGLALYSDTQYF
TRBV19	17	TRBD1	CASSIDRGTGGGYGYTF
TRBV10-3	12	TRBD1	CAIGDSPYEQYF
TRBV7-2	14	TRBD1	CASSRQGANYGYTF
TRBV6-6	14	NA	CASSYSNSGTEAFF
TRBV7-9	15	NA	CASSLSGQPEETQYF
TRBV5-6	13	NA	CASSLATQETQYF
TRBV7-9	15	TRBD2	CSSSYRGGPNDEQFF
TRBV6-1	13	TRBD2	CASSGLAGGEQFF
TRBV2	17	TRBD2	CASSLASGGTFTDTQYF
TRBV15	17	NA	CATSREGAGSGTDTQYF
TRBV5-1	16	TRBD1	CASEGGTTGGADTQYF
TRBV30	15	TRBD1	CASTGTGSYQETQYF
TRBV9	12	NA	CASSPSNTEAFF
TRBV21-1	13	NA	CASSLLDSETQYF
TRBV7-6	13	NA	CASSPPGNNEQFF
TRBV7-3	13	TRBD1	CASSQTGKETQYF
TRBV4-3	15	TRBD2	CASSQDRLAGDTQYF
TRBV9	15	TRBD1	CASSEGGTGSYEQYF
TRBV4-3	16	TRBD1	CASSPPDRGLGGELFF
TRBV5-1	15	NA	CASSLEARREETQYF
TRBV4-1	14	TRBD2	CASSPRGGMDTQYF
TRBV28	14	NA	CASSSPGQNTEAFF
TRBV27	16	NA	CASSVLQGGGFYEQYF
TRBV5-1	14	NA	CASSLGGVDEKLFF
TRBV12-5	18	NA	CASGLVLGGMGLLYGYTF
TRBV28	15	TRBD1	CASSNLRTGGGGYTF
TRBV6-1	14	TRBD1	CASSGTGAYYEQYF
TRBV10-3	15	TRBD1	CAIINRDRVGNTIYF
TRBV10-3	12	NA	CAIKDSKETQYF
TRBV6-1	16	TRBD2	CASSEALAGGLDEQFF
TRBV10-3	15	TRBD1	CAIKQDRGVTDTQYF
TRBV11-2	15	TRBD1	CASSHGTGWDGEQYF
TRBV28	15	TRBD1	CASSIGQGQSSPLHF
TRBV7-6	14	NA	CASSSRQRQETQYF
TRBV5-1	16	TRBD1	CASSPGQGAIKYEQYF
TRBV4-2	12	NA	CASGAEGETQYF
TRBV5-1	14	TRBD1	CASSLQGANYGYTF
TRBV11-2	15	TRBD1	CASSLRQGLQETQYF
TRBV4-3	15	TRBD1	CASSQDRTGGGKLFF
TRBV2	16	TRBD2	CASSVSGGEAKNIQYF
TRBV2	12	TRBD1	CASGTGNTEAFF
TRBV9	13	NA	CASSVGYRAEQYF
TRBV2	13	NA	CASSVVRRYEQYF
TRBV6-1	18	NA	CASSEARQGTTYNYGYTF
TRBV9	15	NA	CASSNQQGNGSPLHF
TRBV6-5	14	TRBD1	CASWDSGVNQPQHF